This TCR beta chain is drawn from a study of PD-1 blockade in classical Hodgkin lymphoma. Whole-study results and caveats: Compared with baseline, CD4+ but not CD8+ TCR diversity had risen significantly by C4D1. Among the patients, those starting nivolumab under 1 year after ASCT were excluded. Complete responders' baseline diversity resembled that of newly diagnosed patients. The causes of the repertoire differences, possibly disease activity or prior therapy, remain undefined.

Time point of the sample: cycle 4 day 1 (C4D1), after around six weeks of nivolumab. After autologous stem cell transplantation all patients relapsed, and prior brentuximab vedotin exposure differed between cohorts. A word on this clone: Antigen specificity is unknown.

Germline V gene lookup returns CDR1 WSHSY and CDR2 SAAADI. With 4 bases clipped from V and 7 bases from J, the junction kept 10 bases outside the gene matches. The CDR3 covers 15 residues. Only in-frame clones appear in the TCRdb table, and some are missing; sequencing was by immunoSEQ multiplex PCR. The sample lists 110,000 or so clones; around nine tenths were seen once. The chain couples TRBV10-2 to TRBJ2-1; 7 bases match TRBD2. The source of this sequence is a human donor with classical Hodgkin lymphoma. The sequencing used peripheral blood mononuclear cells (PBMCs), collected before the fourth cycle of nivolumab. The CDR3 region has the DNA TGCGCCAGCAGTGCCGGACTAGTAGGACCGAATGAGCAGTTCTTC. This translates into CASSAGLVGPNEQFF.